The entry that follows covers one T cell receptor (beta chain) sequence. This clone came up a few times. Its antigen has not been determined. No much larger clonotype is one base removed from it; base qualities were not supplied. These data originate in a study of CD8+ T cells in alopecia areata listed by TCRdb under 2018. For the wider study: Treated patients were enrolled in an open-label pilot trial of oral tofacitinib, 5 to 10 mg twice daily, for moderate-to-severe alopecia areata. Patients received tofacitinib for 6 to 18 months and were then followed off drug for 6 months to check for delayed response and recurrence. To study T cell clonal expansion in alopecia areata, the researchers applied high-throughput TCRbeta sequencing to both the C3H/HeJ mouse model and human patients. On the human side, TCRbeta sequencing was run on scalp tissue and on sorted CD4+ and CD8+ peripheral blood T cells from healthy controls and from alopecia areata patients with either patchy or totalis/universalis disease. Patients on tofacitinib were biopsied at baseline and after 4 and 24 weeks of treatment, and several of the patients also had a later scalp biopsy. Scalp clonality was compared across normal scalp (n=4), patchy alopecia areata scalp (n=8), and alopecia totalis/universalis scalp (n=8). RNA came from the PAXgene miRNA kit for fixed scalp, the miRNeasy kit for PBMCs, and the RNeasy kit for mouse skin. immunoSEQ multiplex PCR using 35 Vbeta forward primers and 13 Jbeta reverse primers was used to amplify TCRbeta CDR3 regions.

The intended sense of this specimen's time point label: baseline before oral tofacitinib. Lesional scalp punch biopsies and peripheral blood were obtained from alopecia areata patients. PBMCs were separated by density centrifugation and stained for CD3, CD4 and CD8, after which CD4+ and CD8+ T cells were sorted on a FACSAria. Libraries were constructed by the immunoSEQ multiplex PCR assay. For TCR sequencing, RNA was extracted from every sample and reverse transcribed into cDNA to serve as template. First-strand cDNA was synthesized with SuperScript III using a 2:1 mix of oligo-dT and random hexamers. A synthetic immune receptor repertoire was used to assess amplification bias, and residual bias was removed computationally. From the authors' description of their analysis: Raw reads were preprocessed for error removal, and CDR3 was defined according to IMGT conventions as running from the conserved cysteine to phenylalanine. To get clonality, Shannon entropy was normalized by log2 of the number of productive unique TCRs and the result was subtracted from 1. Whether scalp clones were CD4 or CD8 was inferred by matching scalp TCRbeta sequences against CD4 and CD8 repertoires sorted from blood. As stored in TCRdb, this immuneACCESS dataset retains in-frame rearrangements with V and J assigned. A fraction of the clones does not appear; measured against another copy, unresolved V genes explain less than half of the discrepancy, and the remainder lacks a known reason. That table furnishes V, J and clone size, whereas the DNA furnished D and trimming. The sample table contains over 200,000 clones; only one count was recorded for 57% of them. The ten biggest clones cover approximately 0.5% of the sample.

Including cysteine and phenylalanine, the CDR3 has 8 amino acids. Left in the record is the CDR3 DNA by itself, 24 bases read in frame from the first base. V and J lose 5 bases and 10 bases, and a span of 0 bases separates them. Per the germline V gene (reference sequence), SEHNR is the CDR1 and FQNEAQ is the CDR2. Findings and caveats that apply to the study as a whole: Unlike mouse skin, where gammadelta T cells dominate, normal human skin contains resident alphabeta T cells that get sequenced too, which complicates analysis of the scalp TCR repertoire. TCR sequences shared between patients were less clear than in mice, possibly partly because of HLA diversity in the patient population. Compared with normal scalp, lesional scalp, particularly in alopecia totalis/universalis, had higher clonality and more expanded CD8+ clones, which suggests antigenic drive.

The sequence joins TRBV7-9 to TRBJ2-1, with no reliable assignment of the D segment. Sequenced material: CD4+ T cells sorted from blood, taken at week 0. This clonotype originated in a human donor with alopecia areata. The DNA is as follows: TGTGCCAGCAGCGAGCAGTTCTTC. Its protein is CASSEQFF.